This TCR beta chain was sequenced during a study of T cell responses to AZD1222 COVID-19 vaccine (dated by TCRdb to the early 2020s). In the study overall: AZD1222 recipients with second doses at about 4 weeks or about 12 weeks were pooled, because spike-specific TCR depth and breadth did not differ between schedules. TCR sequencing covered roughly 230 trial participants: 200 to 210 given two doses of AZD1222 and 26 given two doses of MenACWY control vaccine. Trial participants were enrolled by age into subgroups of 18-55, 56-69 and 70-plus years, and around 150, 28 and 57 TCR-sequenced participants, respectively, were included in these subgroups.

With respect to this clone: Its recognized antigen is unknown. No qualities accompany the bases; no much larger clone lies one base away.

CDR1 and CDR2 (SGHAT, FQNNGV) derive from the germline V gene. The cysteine opens and the phenylalanine closes a CDR3 of 17 amino acids. The sequence is cut down to CDR3 DNA, 51 bases in frame from base 1. Trimming leaves V shorter by 1 base and J shorter by 4 bases, with the junction holding 8 bases beyond the gene matches. The research as a whole found: After two AZD1222 doses, spike-specific TCR breadth and depth were significantly higher than at day 0 and than in MenACWY recipients. CD4 TCRs associated with the vaccine covered the entire spike protein, and the dominant responses were in regions 160-218 and 743-854. Participants were mostly white British and included more females than males, and it was suggested by the authors that clonal diversity may have been underestimated. Reportedly, almost half of the unique spike-specific TCRs recognized epitopes lying outside the regions that are mutated in the B.1.351 and B.1.1.7 variants. Because no day 14 peak-response samples were available, repertoires were characterized only after the peak T cell response. In the small 56-69-year group, the increase in depth fell short of significance, most likely because of low power. Conclusions about previously exposed vaccinees were limited because only five to seven AZD1222 recipients were SARS-CoV-2 seropositive at baseline.

The time point label for this specimen denotes: baseline before first vaccination. The vaccinee samples were drawn from two UK trials, COV001 and COV002, one of which was a single-blind randomized controlled phase 2/3 trial testing AZD1222 (ChAdOx1 nCoV-19) in healthy adults. Trial participant PBMC samples were collected at day 0 and day 28 after the second dose for TCRbeta chain sequencing. The CDR3 regions of human TCRbeta chains were analyzed by immunosequencing. The paper's processing steps were these. Repertoire TCRs were matched against a reference library of SARS-CoV-2-specific TCRs generated with the MIRA antigen-specificity platform. Breadth was defined as the fraction of unique TCRs that were SARS-CoV-2-associated, and depth was defined as the fraction of total T cells that were SARS-CoV-2-associated. Each spike-specific TCR was assigned to its reactive spike region and to a CD4 or CD8 class using the MIRA data. Log10-transformed breadth and depth values were compared by one-way ANOVA with Sidak's multiple comparisons tests. The clones in this table, taken by TCRdb from immuneACCESS, are in-frame only. Not every clone is retained; where verified, under half of the shortfall comes from an unresolved V gene, and the cause of the rest is unknown. Clone size and V and J calls were adopted from that table, with D and trimming inferred from the DNA. For this sample the table gives more than 95,000 clones, of which around 89% were detected only once. Under 4.5% of the sample is held by the ten biggest clonotypes.

The chain joins TRBV11-2 to TRBJ2-2; TRBD2 matches 8 bases in the middle. The sample here was peripheral blood, taken on day 0 of AZD1222 vaccination. This receptor was identified in an adult in good health. The CDR3 reads CASSLGYLAGSTGELFF. Here is the DNA: TGTGCCAGCAGCTTAGGGTACCTAGCGGGTTCCACCGGGGAGCTGTTTTTT.